One and the same sample provided the 25 T cell receptor beta chains below, sequenced in a study of blood T cell repertoires in COVID-19. TCRdb's table, derived via immunoSEQ multiplex PCR, lists solely in-frame clones and lacks some. Of 270,000 or so clones listed, roughly nine tenths are singletons. The sequenced material came from PBMCs or T cells enriched from blood (not recorded which). These receptors were taken from a woman between 18 and 29 years old who had recovered from COVID-19.

V and J are TRBV28 and TRBJ2-5; possible D gene TRBD2, 5 bases. CDR3 size: 15 residues. Germline CDR1 MDHEN, CDR2 SYDVKM. The V gene lost 3 bases and the J gene lost 0 bases, with 11 bases spanning the gap. In DNA form, the CDR3 reads TGTGCCAGCAGTTTTGGGGAGCAAAACCAAGAGACCCAGTACTTC. It specifies CASSFGEQNQETQYF.

The rearrangement links TRBV28 to TRBJ2-1; the D gene is possibly TRBD2 (5 bases). This CDR3 spans 16 amino acids. Trimming stripped 2 bases from V and 6 bases from J, with 17 bases between. Looked up from germline, CDR1 is MDHEN and CDR2 is SYDVKM. The CDR3 is CASSLPHVGVGNEQFF. DNA of the CDR3: TGTGCCAGCAGTTTACCCCACGTGGGAGTAGGCAATGAGCAGTTCTTC.

This clone was detected only once. This chain connects TRBV7-9 to TRBJ1-5, with no clear D. This CDR3 comprises 16 residues. CDR1 and CDR2 (germline): SEHNR, FQNEAQ (reference sequence). V was pared by 2 bases and J by 1 base, with 12 bases between. CDR3 loop: CASSLSRGSSNQPQHF. The CDR3 bases are TGTGCCAGCAGCTTATCCCGGGGTTCAAGCAATCAGCCCCAGCATTTT.

The chain has TRBV19 and TRBJ1-5; D is undetermined. Germline CDR1 and CDR2: LNHDA and SQIVND (reference sequence). V was pared by 0 bases and J by 5 bases, with 20 bases between. The CDR3 spans 18 residues. CDR3 protein: CASSIDPDSYSGDQPQHF. For the CDR3, the DNA is TGTGCCAGTAGTATAGACCCCGACTCTTATAGCGGGGATCAGCCCCAGCATTTT.

The chain joins TRBV4-3 to TRBJ2-1; D gene uncertain. Germline V gene lookup returns CDR1 LGHNA and CDR2 YSLEER. Trimming pared 1 base from V and 3 bases from J, leaving 4 bases between. The CDR3 consists of 13 residues. The CDR3: CASSQVIYNEQFF. DNA for the CDR3: TGCGCCAGCAGCCAAGTAATCTACAATGAGCAGTTCTTC.

The chain recombines TRBV6-2 or TRBV6-3 with TRBJ1-2; possibly TRBD1 for D (6 bases). V was cut by 6 bases and J by 3 bases, with 26 bases left in between. This CDR3 is 18 amino acids long. The V gene's germline CDR1 is MNHEY and CDR2 SVGEGT. CDR3 sequence (DNA): TGTGCCAGCAGCTATACCCCTATGACACTACAGGGAGACTATGGCTACACCTTC. Protein sequence: CASSYTPMTLQGDYGYTF.

The chain employs TRBV7-2 and TRBJ1-2; D remains unclear. CDR1 is SGHTA, CDR2 FQGNSA, per germline. The CDR3 totals 13 residues. The V end lost 2 bases, the J end lost 4 bases, and 8 bases lay between the germline ends. CDR3 loop: CASSLTSGYGYTF. The CDR3 nucleotides read TGTGCCAGCAGCTTAACTTCGGGCTATGGCTACACCTTC.

The gene calls are TRBV19 and TRBJ1-4, with D perhaps matching TRBD1 (5 bases). The CDR3 has 15 amino acids. V lost 4 bases to trimming and J lost 5 bases, with 14 bases between them. Germline-derived CDR1 and CDR2 are LNHDA and SQIVND (reference sequence). The CDR3, as DNA: TGTGCCAGTAGTAAAACGGACACTCAAAATGAAAAACTGTTTTTT. Translation gives CASSKTDTQNEKLFF.

This sequence joins TRBV27 and TRBJ2-1; 11 nucleotides line up with TRBD1. In germline, CDR1 is MNHEY, CDR2 SMNVEV (reference sequence). The CDR3 has 12 amino acids. The CDR3 DNA is TGTGCGAGCGGGACAGGGGGTAATGAGCAGTTCTTC. As protein: CASGTGGNEQFF.

J is TRBJ1-5 and V is TRBV5-5, with D hard to call. Trimming stripped 3 bases from V and 3 bases from J, with 16 bases between. The germline gives CDR1 SGHKS, CDR2 YYEKEE (reference sequence). CDR3 length equals 16 residues. DNA for the CDR3: TGTGCCAGCAGCTCTTCGAGAGGGAGGCTCAATCAGCCCCAGCATTTT. Encoded protein: CASSSSRGRLNQPQHF.

This clone was seen more than once but under ten times. This chain connects TRBV27 to TRBJ2-1; D might be TRBD2 (5 bases). Germline V gives CDR1 MNHEY, CDR2 SMNVEV (reference sequence). Trimming shortened V by 4 bases and J by 8 bases, and 15 bases separated the two germline ends. The CDR3 is made up of 14 amino acids. CDR3 DNA: TGTGCCAGCAGTTCCCCGGGGAGAATCGATGAGCAGTTCTTC. Its protein is CASSSPGRIDEQFF.

This clone was seen just once. This chain connects TRBV11-2 to TRBJ2-7; no definite D call. The CDR3 contains 12 residues. Germline CDR1 and CDR2: SGHAT and FQNNGV. Trimming removed 3 bases from V and 4 bases from J, with 7 bases in between. CDR3 residues: CASSFGSYEQYF. For the CDR3, the DNA is TGTGCCAGCAGCTTCGGGTCTTACGAGCAGTACTTC.

The rearrangement uses TRBV24-1 and TRBJ1-2; tentative D call: TRBD1 (5 bases). Germline V gene sequence: CDR1 KGHDR, CDR2 SFDVKD. The V end lost 10 bases, the J end lost 6 bases, and 14 bases lay between the germline ends. This CDR3 has 12 residues. This chain's CDR3 is CATSGGVDGYTF. The CDR3 DNA reads as TGTGCCACATCGGGGGGAGTGGATGGCTACACCTTC.

This chain uses TRBV27 with TRBJ1-2; 11 bases are shared with TRBD1. CDR3 length: 17 residues. Germline V gene lookup returns CDR1 MNHEY and CDR2 SMNVEV (reference sequence). The trim removed 7 bases at V and 4 bases at J, leaving 14 bases unmatched. CDR3 DNA: TGTGCCAGCATGCCTGGCTCGGGACAGGGGGTACGCTATGGCTACACCTTC. Translation: CASMPGSGQGVRYGYTF.

The J gene is TRBJ1-1, the V gene TRBV5-8, with D uncertain. The CDR3 covers 14 residues. Germline V CDR1 and CDR2: SGHTS, YDEGEE. V gave up 0 bases and J gave up 1 base, with 7 bases separating them. CDR3 sequence (DNA): TGTGCCAGCAGCTTGGTTGCGGGGAACACTGAAGCTTTCTTT. The encoded protein is CASSLVAGNTEAFF.

The DNA of the CDR3 is TGTGCCAGCTCACCAGACATATCCTACAATGAGCAGTTCTTC. This encodes CASSPDISYNEQFF. The chain carries TRBV18 and TRBJ2-1; D call uncertain. Per germline, CDR1 KGHSH and CDR2 LQKENI. The ends were cut back, 2 bases at V and 1 base at J, with 6 bases in the middle. CDR3 length: 14 amino acids.

The chain joins TRBV28 to TRBJ1-6; possible D gene TRBD1, 5 bases. CDR1 MDHEN and CDR2 SYDVKM come from the germline V gene. Trimming pared 6 bases from V and 5 bases from J, leaving 14 bases between. The CDR3 runs 15 residues. The CDR3 DNA sequence: TGTGCCAGCAGCAGCCGCAGGGTCCATAATTCACCCCTCCACTTT. It yields the protein CASSSRRVHNSPLHF.

J is TRBJ2-5 and V is TRBV9, with 8 bases identical to TRBD1. Germline CDR1 and CDR2: SGDLS and YYNGEE. Trimming took 0 bases from V and 7 from J; bases not matched to a gene: 8. The CDR3 has 15 amino acids. CDR3 in DNA: TGTGCCAGCAGCGTAGATAACAGGGGGTTAGGGACCCAGTACTTC. It specifies CASSVDNRGLGTQYF.

The chain links TRBV19 to TRBJ1-6; perhaps TRBD1 as D (6 bases). The V end was cut by 4 bases, the J end by 9 bases, with 16 bases between. In germline, CDR1 is LNHDA, CDR2 SQIVND (reference sequence). The CDR3 runs 15 residues. The CDR3 loop reads CASSTNQGIGSPLHF. CDR3 DNA sequence: TGTGCCAGTAGTACTAATCAGGGGATAGGTTCACCCCTCCACTTT.

This clone was counted only a few times. V usage is TRBV12-3 or TRBV12-4 and J usage is TRBJ1-1; D gene uncertain. The V end lost 3 bases, the J end lost 0 bases, and 5 bases lay between the germline ends. CDR3 length equals 13 residues. In DNA form, the CDR3 reads TGTGCCAGCAGTTTTGCAGTGAACACTGAAGCTTTCTTT. This codes for CASSFAVNTEAFF.

The genes are TRBV3-1 (or the pseudogene TRBV3-2) and TRBJ2-1, with 12 nucleotides matching TRBD2. The germline gives CDR1 LGHDT, CDR2 YNNKEL (reference sequence). This CDR3 contains 15 residues. The V gene end was trimmed by 1 base and the J gene end by 8 bases; junction bases not matched to a gene: 3. CDR3 residues: CASSQGASGGDEQFF. CDR3 nucleotide sequence: TGTGCCAGCAGCCAAGGGGCTAGCGGGGGGGATGAGCAGTTCTTC.

The CDR3 nucleotides are TGTGCCAGCAGTCCGGGGGGGAAGGCCTACGAGCAGTACTTC. The encoded protein is CASSPGGKAYEQYF. The gene calls are TRBV27 and TRBJ2-7, with 8 bases that match TRBD2. Trimming took 5 bases from V and 2 from J; bases not matched to a gene: 5. The CDR3 length is 14 residues. Germline V gene lookup returns CDR1 MNHEY and CDR2 SMNVEV (reference sequence).

This clone has a single count. The CDR3 DNA is TGTGCCAGCTCAGAGTCCATGAACCCCTACGAGCAGTACTTC. Protein sequence: CASSESMNPYEQYF. This chain connects TRBV18 to TRBJ2-7; D call uncertain. Germline-derived CDR1 and CDR2 are KGHSH and LQKENI. CDR3 length: 14 amino acids. The germline V and J ends were trimmed by 5 bases and 2 bases, with 13 bases remaining between them. The full variable domain, rest sourced from reference TRBV18 and TRBJ2-7, is NAGVMQNPRHLVRRRGQEARLRCSPMKGHSHVYWYRQLPEEGLKFMVYLQKENIIDESGMPKERFSAEFPKEGPSILRIQQVVRGDSAAYFCASSESMNPYEQYFGPGTRLTVT.

The V and J genes are TRBV30 and TRBJ1-1; D gene uncertain. V dropped 4 bases and J dropped 1 base, with 7 bases sitting between them. Germline V gene data show CDR1 as GTSNPN and CDR2 as SVGIG (reference sequence). The CDR3 loop spans 12 amino acids. The chain's CDR3 is CAWNGRNTEAFF. CDR3 nucleotide sequence: TGTGCCTGGAACGGGAGGAACACTGAAGCTTTCTTT.

This clone was found a few times. V and J are TRBV28 and TRBJ1-6; the D is unclear. V lost 3 bases and J lost 8, with 17 bases in between. The V gene's germline CDR1 is MDHEN and CDR2 SYDVKM. The CDR3 totals 16 residues. In DNA form, the CDR3 reads TGTGCCAGCAGTTTTTTCCGCAGTCCCCTTGATTCACCCCTCCACTTT. Translating gives CASSFFRSPLDSPLHF.